These 23 T cell receptor beta chains were sequenced from one sample in a study of T-cell memory formation after mild COVID-19. From the 5' RACE reads, TCRdb called clonotypes with MiXCR, one entry per CDR3 protein. Of around 300,000 distinct CDR3 sequences detected, roughly 8.2% appear once; the ten largest clones hold 20% to 25%. What was sequenced was PBMCs or a T cell subset sorted from them (not recorded which). The receptors originated from a man younger than 35 who had mild COVID-19 (a few samples of this study predate the infection). Cell type and time point are not known.

Here the CDR3 reads CASSLYHQETQYF. CDR3 sequence (DNA): TGTGCCAGCAGCTTATACCATCAAGAGACCCAGTACTTC. V usage is TRBV5-5 and J usage is TRBJ2-5; D ambiguous. The CDR3 runs to 13 residues. Germline CDR1 and CDR2: SGHKS and YYEKEE (reference sequence). Trimming pared 2 bases from V and 2 bases from J, leaving 7 bases between.

The sample holds a few counts of this clonotype. The V gene is TRBV7-9, the J gene TRBJ1-6; 9 bases align to TRBD1. Per the germline V gene, CDR1 is SEHNR and CDR2 is FQNEAQ (reference sequence). V trimming: 5 bases; J trimming: 9 bases; junction bases outside the gene matches: 5. The CDR3 runs 14 residues. The CDR3 DNA reads TGTGCCAGCAGCCTCGGGACAGGGAGTTCACCCCTCCACTTT. The encoded protein is CASSLGTGSSPLHF.

This clonotype was counted a few times. This chain uses TRBV12-3 or TRBV12-4 with TRBJ1-5; the D is unclear. With 4 bases removed from V and 7 bases from J, the gap between germline ends came to 14 bases. The CDR3 consists of 14 residues. Here the CDR3 DNA reads TGTGCCAGCAGTTGGACGCAGGTAGAGCAGCCCCAGCATTTT. Residues: CASSWTQVEQPQHF.

The rearrangement links TRBV20-1 to TRBJ1-5; D not resolved. V was cut by 7 bases and J by 3 bases, with 10 bases left in between. The CDR3 has 12 residues. Germline V gives CDR1 DFQATT, CDR2 SNEGSKA (reference sequence). CDR3 nucleotide sequence: TGCAGTGGTGCGGCCGCCAATCAGCCCCAGCATTTT. Its translation is CSGAAANQPQHF.

This clonotype turned up a few times. This rearrangement joins TRBV2 to TRBJ1-5, with no clear D. Germline loops: CDR1 SNHLY, CDR2 FYNNEI. This CDR3 has 12 residues. Trimming left V 4 bases short and J 7 bases short, with 8 bases between. In DNA, the CDR3 is TGTGCCAGCAGTGTCGGGTTGCAGCCCCAGCATTTT. It yields the protein CASSVGLQPQHF.

The V gene is TRBV6-6, the J gene TRBJ2-7; 7 bases are shared with TRBD1. V was pared by 5 bases and J by 3 bases, with 7 bases of the junction left unmatched. This CDR3 region has 14 residues. Germline CDR1 and CDR2: MNHNY and SVGAGI (reference sequence). CDR3 residues: CASSSTRDSYEQYF. CDR3 DNA: TGTGCCAGCAGTAGCACCCGGGACAGCTACGAGCAGTACTTC.

This clonotype was recorded a few times. This chain links TRBV20-1 with TRBJ1-1; perhaps TRBD1 as D (5 bases). The length of the CDR3 is 14 residues. The V gene's germline CDR1 is DFQATT and CDR2 SNEGSKA (reference sequence). Trimming shortened V by 5 bases and J by 1 base, and 14 bases separated the two germline ends. The CDR3 loop reads CSAPGGRANTEAFF. CDR3 in DNA: TGCAGTGCTCCGGGCGGCAGGGCGAACACTGAAGCTTTCTTT.

This chain links TRBV12-3 or TRBV12-4 with TRBJ2-3; 8 nucleotides align to TRBD1. The J segment lost 1 base and the V segment lost 6 bases, leaving 3 bases of the junction unmatched. The CDR3 is 14 amino acids. The CDR3 region is CASSAQGGTDTQYF. In DNA, the CDR3 is TGTGCCAGCAGCGCACAGGGGGGCACAGATACGCAGTATTTT.

This clonotype was detected only a few times. The chain links TRBV12-3 or TRBV12-4 to TRBJ1-2; D gene ambiguous. The V and J ends lost 7 bases and 2 bases respectively, with 17 bases between them. This CDR3 has 15 amino acids. DNA for the CDR3: TGTGCCAGCAAGTTTATGGCAGGTAGCAACTATGGCTACACCTTC. This encodes CASKFMAGSNYGYTF.

The J gene is TRBJ2-1, the V gene TRBV2; 7 bases agree with TRBD1. CDR3 size: 17 residues. V lost 9 bases, J lost 8 bases, and 22 bases stayed unmatched. Germline assignment: CDR1 SNHLY and CDR2 FYNNEI. The CDR3 sequence: CAREEQGRTRWVHEQFF. In nucleotides, the CDR3 is TGTGCCAGGGAGGAACAGGGGAGAACTAGATGGGTCCATGAGCAGTTCTTC.

Notes on this clonotype: A junction boundary mismatches the germline segment, possibly from a read error. This rearrangement joins TRBV6-1 to TRBJ1-2; D gene ambiguous. Germline V gene data show CDR1 as MNHNS and CDR2 as SASEGT. This CDR3 has 14 residues. Here the CDR3 reads CASSEVGVNFGYTF. The CDR3 DNA reads TGTGCCAGCAGTGAAGTAGGAGTTAACTTTGGCTACACCTTC.

The chain is built from TRBV7-2 and TRBJ2-7; tentatively, D is TRBD1 (5 bases). This CDR3 region has 13 residues. V was clipped by 3 bases and J by 5 bases, with 11 bases between them. Per the germline V gene, CDR1 is SGHTA and CDR2 is FQGNSA. CDR3 amino acids: CASSLQGRNEQYV. Here the CDR3 DNA reads TGTGCCAGCAGCTTGCAGGGTAGGAACGAGCAGTACGTC.

The rearrangement joins TRBV6-5 to TRBJ2-5; the match to TRBD2 covers 13 bases. Per germline, CDR1 MNHEY and CDR2 SVGAGI. The CDR3 loop spans 16 amino acids. The V segment lost 4 bases and the J segment 4 bases; nucleotides outside the gene matches: 6. In DNA form, the CDR3 reads TGTGCCAGCAGTTCCGGACTAGCGGGGGTTAGAGAGACCCAGTACTTC. Its protein is CASSSGLAGVRETQYF.

The rearrangement links TRBV5-1 to TRBJ2-7, with 7 bases that match TRBD2. Germline lookup yields CDR1 SGHRS and CDR2 YFSETQ. This CDR3 has 15 amino acids. V shed 1 base, J shed 4 bases, and the junction held 8 bases outside the gene matches. CDR3 nucleotide sequence: TGCGCCAGCAGCTTGCGGGGAGGGACGGAGTACGAGCAGTACTTC. This codes for CASSLRGGTEYEQYF.

This chain links TRBV7-6 with TRBJ2-2; 10 bases agree with TRBD2. Per germline, CDR1 SGHVS and CDR2 FNYEAQ. The J segment lost 5 bases and the V segment lost 5 bases, leaving 2 bases of the junction unmatched. CDR3 size: 14 residues. CDR3 protein: CASSRLAGTGELFF. The CDR3 DNA sequence: TGTGCCAGCAGCCGACTAGCGGGTACCGGGGAGCTGTTTTTT.

This chain links TRBV12-3 or TRBV12-4 with TRBJ1-3, with TRBD1 matching over 9 bases. The CDR3 length is 14 residues. V lost 6 bases, J lost 6 bases, and 6 bases stayed unmatched. The chain's CDR3 is CASRQGQGENTIYF. Here the CDR3 DNA reads TGTGCCAGCAGACAGGGACAGGGAGAAAACACCATATATTTT.

The V gene is TRBV25-1, the J gene TRBJ2-3; 9 nucleotides line up with TRBD1. The CDR3 totals 13 residues. Germline CDR1 reads MGHDK; CDR2 reads SYGVNS. The V gene end was trimmed by 4 bases and the J gene end by 7 bases; junction bases not matched to a gene: 3. CDR3 nucleotides: TGTGCCAGCAGTGGAGGGACAGGGCATACGCAGTATTTT. Translated: CASSGGTGHTQYF.

In its sample, this clonotype was seen many times. V usage is TRBV7-2 and J usage is TRBJ2-1, with D perhaps TRBD2 (5 bases). With 11 bases removed from V and 5 bases from J, the gap between germline ends came to 19 bases. This CDR3 has 14 amino acids. In germline, CDR1 is SGHTA, CDR2 FQGNSA. The CDR3 loop reads CASTGGYWDNEQFF. The CDR3 bases are TGTGCCTCCACCGGCGGGTATTGGGACAATGAGCAGTTCTTC.

This clonotype was seen many times. This chain connects TRBV7-2 to TRBJ2-7; D may be TRBD1 (6 bases). Trimming cost V 4 bases and J 0 bases, with 16 bases left between them. The CDR3 totals 16 residues. The V gene's germline CDR1 is SGHTA and CDR2 FQGNSA. The CDR3 loop reads CASSSRGQKSSYEQYF. As DNA, the CDR3 is TGTGCCAGCAGCTCCCGCGGACAGAAGAGCTCCTACGAGCAGTACTTC.

The chain recombines TRBV10-3 with TRBJ2-1; no clear D gene. V was shortened by 4 bases and J by 7 bases, with 5 bases between the two germline ends. There are 11 residues in the CDR3. Germline V gene sequence: CDR1 ENHRY, CDR2 SYGVKD. The CDR3 coding sequence is TGTGCCATCAGTGTGGGTAATGAGCAGTTCTTC. Protein sequence: CAISVGNEQFF.

The J gene is TRBJ1-2, the V gene TRBV5-6; the D is unclear. This CDR3 contains 16 residues. Trimming stripped 0 bases from V and 4 bases from J, with 16 bases between. Germline CDR1 is SGHDT and CDR2 is YYEEEE. Written as DNA, the CDR3 is TGTGCCAGCAGCTTGGGCCCCCCACGAAACCCCTATGGCTACACCTTC. Its protein is CASSLGPPRNPYGYTF.

This clonotype appeared a few times. This chain uses TRBV12-3 or TRBV12-4 with TRBJ1-2, with unresolved D. CDR3 length: 17 amino acids. V shed 6 bases and J shed 4 bases, with 24 bases lying between them. CDR3: CASRPTRDMSLSYGYTF. The DNA for the CDR3 is TGTGCCAGCAGACCGACGAGGGATATGAGCCTCAGCTATGGCTACACCTTC.

Ten or more counts support this clonotype. The chain couples TRBV6-6 to TRBJ1-1; D might be TRBD1 (6 bases). The CDR3 consists of 13 residues. From germline, CDR1 is MNHNY and CDR2 SVGAGI (reference sequence). The V and J ends lost 11 bases and 0 bases respectively, with 13 bases between them. The CDR3 DNA sequence: TGTGCCGTGTTCAGGGGCATGAACACTGAAGCTTTCTTT. Amino acids: CAVFRGMNTEAFF.